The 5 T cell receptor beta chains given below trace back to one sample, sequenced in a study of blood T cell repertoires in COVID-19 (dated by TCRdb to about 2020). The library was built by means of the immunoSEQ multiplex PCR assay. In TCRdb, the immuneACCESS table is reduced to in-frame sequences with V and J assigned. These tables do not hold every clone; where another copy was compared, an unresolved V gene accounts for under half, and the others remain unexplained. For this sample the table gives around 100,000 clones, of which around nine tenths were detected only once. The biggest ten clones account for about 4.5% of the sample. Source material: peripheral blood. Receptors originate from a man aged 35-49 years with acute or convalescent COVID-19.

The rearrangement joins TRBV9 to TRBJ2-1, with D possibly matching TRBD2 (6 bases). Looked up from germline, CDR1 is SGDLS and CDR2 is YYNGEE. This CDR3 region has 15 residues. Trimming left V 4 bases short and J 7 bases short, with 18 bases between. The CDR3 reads CASSPKAGRTNEQFF. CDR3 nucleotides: TGTGCCAGCAGCCCAAAAGCAGGGAGGACGAATGAGCAGTTCTTC. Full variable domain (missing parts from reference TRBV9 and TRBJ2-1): DSGVTQTPKHLITATGQRVTLRCSPRSGDLSVYWYQQSLDQGLQFLIQYYNGEERAKGNILERFSAQQFPDLHSELNLSSLELGDSALYFCASSPKAGRTNEQFFGPGTRLTVL.

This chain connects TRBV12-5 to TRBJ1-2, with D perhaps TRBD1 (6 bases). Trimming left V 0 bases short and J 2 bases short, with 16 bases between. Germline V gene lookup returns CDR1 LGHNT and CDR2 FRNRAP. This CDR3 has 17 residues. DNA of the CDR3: TGTGCTAGTGGTTTGGTATCTGGAGTGGGGGCGAACTATGGCTACACCTTC. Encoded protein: CASGLVSGVGANYGYTF.

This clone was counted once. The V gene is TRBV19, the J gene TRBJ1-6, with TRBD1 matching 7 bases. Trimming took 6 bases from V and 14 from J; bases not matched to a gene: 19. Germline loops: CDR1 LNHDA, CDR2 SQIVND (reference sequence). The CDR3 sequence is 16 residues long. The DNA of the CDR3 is TGTGCCAGTAGCCCCCGTGGGGGACAGACCTTGGGGTCCCTCCACTTT. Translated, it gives CASSPRGGQTLGSLHF.

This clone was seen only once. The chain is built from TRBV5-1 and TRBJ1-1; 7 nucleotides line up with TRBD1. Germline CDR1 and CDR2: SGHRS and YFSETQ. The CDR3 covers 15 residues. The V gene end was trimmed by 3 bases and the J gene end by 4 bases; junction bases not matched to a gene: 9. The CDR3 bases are TGCGCCAGCAGCTCGGACCGACAGGGAGGCACTGAAGCTTTCTTT. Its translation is CASSSDRQGGTEAFF.

DNA of the CDR3: TGTGCCAGCAGTGAAGCGCCGGGATCTGGAAACACCATATATTTT. Encoded protein: CASSEAPGSGNTIYF. The V call is TRBV6-1, the J call TRBJ1-3; D gene uncertain. The CDR3 spans 15 residues. CDR1 is MNHNS and CDR2 is SASEGT in the germline V gene. Between the trimmed V and J ends, which lost 0 bases and 1 base, there was a span of 7 bases.